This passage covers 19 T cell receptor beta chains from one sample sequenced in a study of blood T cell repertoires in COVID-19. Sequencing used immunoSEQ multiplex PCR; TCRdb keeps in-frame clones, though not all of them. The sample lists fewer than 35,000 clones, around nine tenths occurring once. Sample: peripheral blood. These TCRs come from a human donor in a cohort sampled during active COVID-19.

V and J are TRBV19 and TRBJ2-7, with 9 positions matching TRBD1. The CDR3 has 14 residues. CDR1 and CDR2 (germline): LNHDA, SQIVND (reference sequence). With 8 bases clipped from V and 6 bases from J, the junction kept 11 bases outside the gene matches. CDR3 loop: CASGTGSRGSEQYF. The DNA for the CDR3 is TGTGCCAGTGGGACAGGGTCTAGAGGGAGCGAGCAGTACTTC. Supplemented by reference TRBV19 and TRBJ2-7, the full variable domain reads DGGITQSPKYLFRKEGQNVTLSCEQNLNHDAMYWYRQDPGQGLRLIYYSQIVNDFQKGDIAEGYSVSREKKESFPLTVTSAQKNPTAFYLCASGTGSRGSEQYFGPGTRLTVT.

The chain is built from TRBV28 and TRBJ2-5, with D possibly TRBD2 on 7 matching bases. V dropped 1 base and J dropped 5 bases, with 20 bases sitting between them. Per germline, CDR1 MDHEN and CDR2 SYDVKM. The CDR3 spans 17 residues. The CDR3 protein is CASSLYRAGVGWETQYF. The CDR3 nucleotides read TGTGCCAGCAGTTTATACAGGGCGGGAGTGGGTTGGGAGACCCAGTACTTC. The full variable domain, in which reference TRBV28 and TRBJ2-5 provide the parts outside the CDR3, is DVKVTQSSRYLVKRTGEKVFLECVQDMDHENMFWYRQDPGLGLRLIYFSYDVKMKEKGDIPEGYSVSREKKERFSLILESASTNQTSMYLCASSLYRAGVGWETQYFGPGTRLLVL.

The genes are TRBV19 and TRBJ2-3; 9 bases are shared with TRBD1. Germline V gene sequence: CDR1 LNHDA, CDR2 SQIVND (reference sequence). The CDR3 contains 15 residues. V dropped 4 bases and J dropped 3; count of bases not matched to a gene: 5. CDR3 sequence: CASSTYGQGTDTQYF. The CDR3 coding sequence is TGTGCCAGTAGTACCTACGGACAGGGGACAGATACGCAGTATTTT.

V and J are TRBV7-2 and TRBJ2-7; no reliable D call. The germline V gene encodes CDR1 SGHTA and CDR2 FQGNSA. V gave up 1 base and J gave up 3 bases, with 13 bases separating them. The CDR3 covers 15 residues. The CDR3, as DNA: TGTGCCAGCAGCTTAGATGGCGTATCGGGCTACGAGCAGTACTTC. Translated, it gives CASSLDGVSGYEQYF.

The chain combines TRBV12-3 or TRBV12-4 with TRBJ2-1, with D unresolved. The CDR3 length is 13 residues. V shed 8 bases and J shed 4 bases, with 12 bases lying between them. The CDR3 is CASSAQAYNEQFF. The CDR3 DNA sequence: TGTGCCAGCTCGGCCCAGGCTTACAATGAGCAGTTCTTC.

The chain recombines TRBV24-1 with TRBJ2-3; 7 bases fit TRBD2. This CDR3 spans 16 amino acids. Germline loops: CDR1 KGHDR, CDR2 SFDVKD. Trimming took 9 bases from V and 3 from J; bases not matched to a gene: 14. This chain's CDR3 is CATGLVRGTQTDTQYF. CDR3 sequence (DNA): TGTGCCACCGGACTAGTTAGGGGCACACAAACAGATACGCAGTATTTT.

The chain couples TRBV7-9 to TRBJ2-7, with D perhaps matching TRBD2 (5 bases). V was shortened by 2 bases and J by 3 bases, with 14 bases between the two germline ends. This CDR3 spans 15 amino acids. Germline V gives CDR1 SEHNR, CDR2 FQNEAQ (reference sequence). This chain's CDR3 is CASSLSGDQGYEQYF. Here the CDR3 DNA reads TGTGCCAGCAGCTTATCCGGGGATCAAGGCTACGAGCAGTACTTC.

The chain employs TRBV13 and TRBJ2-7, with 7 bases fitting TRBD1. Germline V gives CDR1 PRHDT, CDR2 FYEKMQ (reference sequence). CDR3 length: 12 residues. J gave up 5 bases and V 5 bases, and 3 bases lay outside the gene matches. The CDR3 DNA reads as TGTGCCAGCAGCCCAACAGGGGACGAGCAGTACTTC. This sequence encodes CASSPTGDEQYF.

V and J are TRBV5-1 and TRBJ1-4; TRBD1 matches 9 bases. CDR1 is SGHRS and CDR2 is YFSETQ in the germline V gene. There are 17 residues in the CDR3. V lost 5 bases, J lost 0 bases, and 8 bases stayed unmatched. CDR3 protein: CASRRTTGGATNEKLFF. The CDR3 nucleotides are TGCGCCAGCAGGCGTACGACAGGGGGAGCAACTAATGAAAAACTGTTTTTT. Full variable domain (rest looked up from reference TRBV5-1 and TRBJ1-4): KAGVTQTPRYLIKTRGQQVTLSCSPISGHRSVSWYQQTPGQGLQFLFEYFSETQRNKGNFPGRFSGRQFSNSRSEMNVSTLELGDSALYLCASRRTTGGATNEKLFFGSGTQLSVL.

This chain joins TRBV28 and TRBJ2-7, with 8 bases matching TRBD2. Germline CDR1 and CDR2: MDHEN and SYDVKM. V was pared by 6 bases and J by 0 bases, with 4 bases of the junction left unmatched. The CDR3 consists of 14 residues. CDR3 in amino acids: CASSHRGGSYEQYF. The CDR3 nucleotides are TGTGCCAGCAGCCACCGGGGGGGCTCCTACGAGCAGTACTTC.

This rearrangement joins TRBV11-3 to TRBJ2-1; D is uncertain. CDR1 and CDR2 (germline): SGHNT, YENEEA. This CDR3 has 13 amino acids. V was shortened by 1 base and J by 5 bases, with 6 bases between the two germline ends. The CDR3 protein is CASSLVAHNEQFF. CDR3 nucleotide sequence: TGTGCCAGCAGCTTAGTGGCCCACAATGAGCAGTTCTTC.

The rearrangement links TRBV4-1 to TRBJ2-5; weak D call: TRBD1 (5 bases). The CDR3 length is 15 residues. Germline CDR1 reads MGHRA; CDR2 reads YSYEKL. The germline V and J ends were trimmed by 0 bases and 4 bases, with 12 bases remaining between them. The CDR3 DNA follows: TGCGCCAGCAGCCAAGATTGGTTAGGGGTAGAGACCCAGTACTTC. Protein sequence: CASSQDWLGVETQYF.

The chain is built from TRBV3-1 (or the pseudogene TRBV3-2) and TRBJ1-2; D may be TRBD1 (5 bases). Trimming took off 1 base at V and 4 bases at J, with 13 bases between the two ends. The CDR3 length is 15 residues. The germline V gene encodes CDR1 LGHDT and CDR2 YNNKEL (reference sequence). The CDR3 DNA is TGTGCCAGCAGCCAAGGAGTCAGGGCGACCTATGGCTACACCTTC. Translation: CASSQGVRATYGYTF.

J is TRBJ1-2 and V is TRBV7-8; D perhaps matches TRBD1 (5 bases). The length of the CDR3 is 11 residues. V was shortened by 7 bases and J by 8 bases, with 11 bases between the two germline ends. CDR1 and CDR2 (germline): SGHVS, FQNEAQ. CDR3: CASTAGFGYTF. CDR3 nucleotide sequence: TGTGCCAGCACCGCAGGGTTCGGCTACACCTTC.

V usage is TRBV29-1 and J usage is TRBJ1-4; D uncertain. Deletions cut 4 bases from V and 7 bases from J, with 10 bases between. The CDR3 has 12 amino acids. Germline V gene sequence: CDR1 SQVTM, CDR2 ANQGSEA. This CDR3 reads CSVGEGGEKLFF. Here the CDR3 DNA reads TGCAGCGTTGGCGAGGGAGGTGAAAAACTGTTTTTT.

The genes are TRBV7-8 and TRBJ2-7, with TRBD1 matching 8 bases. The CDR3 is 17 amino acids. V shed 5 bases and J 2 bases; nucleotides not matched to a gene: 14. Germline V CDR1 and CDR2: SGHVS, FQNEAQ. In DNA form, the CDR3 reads TGTGCCAGCAGCACCCGACCTGGGGACAGGAGAACCTACGAGCAGTACTTC. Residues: CASSTRPGDRRTYEQYF.

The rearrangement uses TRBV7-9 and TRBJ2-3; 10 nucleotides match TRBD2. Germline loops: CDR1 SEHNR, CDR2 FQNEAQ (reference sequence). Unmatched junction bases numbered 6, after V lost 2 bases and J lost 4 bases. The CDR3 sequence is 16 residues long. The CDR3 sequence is CASSLRAGGPSDTQYF. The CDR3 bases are TGTGCCAGCAGCTTACGAGCGGGAGGGCCGTCAGATACGCAGTATTTT.

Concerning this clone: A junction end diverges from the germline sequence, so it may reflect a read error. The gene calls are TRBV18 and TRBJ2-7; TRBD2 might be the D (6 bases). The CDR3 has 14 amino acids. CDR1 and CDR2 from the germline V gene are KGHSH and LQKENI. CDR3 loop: CASSRVGDSNEQYF. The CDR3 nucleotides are TGTGCCAGCTCACGAGTCGGGGACTCCAACGAGCAGTACTTC. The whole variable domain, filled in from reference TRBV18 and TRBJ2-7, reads NAGVMQNPRHLVRRRGQEARLRCSPMKGHSHVYWYRQLPEEGLKFMVYLQKENIIDESGMPKERFSAEFPKEGPSILRIQQVVRGDSAAYFCASSRVGDSNEQYFGPGTRLTVT.

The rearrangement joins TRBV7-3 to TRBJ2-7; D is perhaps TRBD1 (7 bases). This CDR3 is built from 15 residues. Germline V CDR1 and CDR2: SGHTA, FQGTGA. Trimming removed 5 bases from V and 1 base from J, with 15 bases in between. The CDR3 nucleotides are TGTGCCAGCAGCCCCCAGGGGGGATTGTCCTACGAGCAGTACTTC. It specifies CASSPQGGLSYEQYF. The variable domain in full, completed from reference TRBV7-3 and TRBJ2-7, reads GAGVSQTPSNKVTEKGKYVELRCDPISGHTALYWYRQSLGQGPEFLIYFQGTGAADDSGLPNDRFFAVRPEGSVSTLKIQRTERGDSAVYLCASSPQGGLSYEQYFGPGTRLTVT.